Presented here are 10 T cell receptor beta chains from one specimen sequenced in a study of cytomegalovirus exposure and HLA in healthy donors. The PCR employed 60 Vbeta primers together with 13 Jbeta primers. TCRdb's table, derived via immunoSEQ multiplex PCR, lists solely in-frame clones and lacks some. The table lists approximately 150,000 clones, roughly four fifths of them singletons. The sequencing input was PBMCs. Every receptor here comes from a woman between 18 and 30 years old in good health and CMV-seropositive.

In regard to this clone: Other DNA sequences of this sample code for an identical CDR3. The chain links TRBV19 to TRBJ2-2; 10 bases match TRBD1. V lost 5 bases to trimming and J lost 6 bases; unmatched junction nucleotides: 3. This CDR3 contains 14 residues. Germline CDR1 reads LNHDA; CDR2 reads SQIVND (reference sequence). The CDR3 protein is CASSRQGASGELFF. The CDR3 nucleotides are TGTGCCAGTAGTCGACAGGGGGCGTCCGGGGAGCTGTTTTTT. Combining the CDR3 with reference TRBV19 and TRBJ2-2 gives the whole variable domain DGGITQSPKYLFRKEGQNVTLSCEQNLNHDAMYWYRQDPGQGLRLIYYSQIVNDFQKGDIAEGYSVSREKKESFPLTVTSAQKNPTAFYLCASSRQGASGELFFGEGSRLTVL.

CDR3 region: CASSPRGGSGLSYQETQYF. The DNA for the CDR3 is TGCGCCAGCAGCCCAAGAGGTGGTAGCGGATTATCGTACCAAGAGACCCAGTACTTC. The chain uses TRBV4-1 and TRBJ2-5; tentative D call: TRBD2 (6 bases). The V gene's germline CDR1 is MGHRA and CDR2 YSYEKL. V gave up 4 bases and J gave up 0 bases, with 24 bases separating them. This CDR3 has 19 residues.

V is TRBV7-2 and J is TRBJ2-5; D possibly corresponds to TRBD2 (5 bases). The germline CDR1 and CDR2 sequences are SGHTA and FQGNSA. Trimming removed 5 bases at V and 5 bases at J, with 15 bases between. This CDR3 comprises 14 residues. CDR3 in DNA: TGTGCCAGCAGCATGCTTGCGGGTGGGGAGACCCAGTACTTC. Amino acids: CASSMLAGGETQYF. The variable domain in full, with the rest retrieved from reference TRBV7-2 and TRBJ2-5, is GAGVSQSPSNKVTEKGKDVELRCDPISGHTALYWYRQSLGQGLEFLIYFQGNSAPDKSGLPSDRFSAERTGGSVSTLTIQRTQQEDSAVYLCASSMLAGGETQYFGPGTRLLVL.

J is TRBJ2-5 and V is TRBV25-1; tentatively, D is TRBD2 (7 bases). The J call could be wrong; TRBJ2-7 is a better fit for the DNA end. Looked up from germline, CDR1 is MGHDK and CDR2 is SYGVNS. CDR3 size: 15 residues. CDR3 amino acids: CASSELGGASYEQYF. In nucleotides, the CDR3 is TGTGCCAGCAGTGAATTGGGGGGGGCCTCCTACGAGCAGTACTTC.

This CDR3 reads CASSQEGRGEQYF. In nucleotides, the CDR3 is TGCGCCAGCAGCCAAGAAGGCCGGGGCGAGCAGTACTTC. The chain combines TRBV4-3 with TRBJ2-7, with TRBD2 as a possible D gene (5 bases). This CDR3 comprises 13 residues. Germline CDR1 LGHNA, CDR2 YSLEER. V lost 0 bases and J lost 6, with 9 bases in between.

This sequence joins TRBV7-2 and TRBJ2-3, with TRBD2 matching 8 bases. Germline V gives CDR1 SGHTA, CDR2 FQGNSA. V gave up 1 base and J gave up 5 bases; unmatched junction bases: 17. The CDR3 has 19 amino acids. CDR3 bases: TGTGCCAGCAGCTTAGGTCGGGGGGGGCCGGGCTTTTCGGTAGATACGCAGTATTTT. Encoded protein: CASSLGRGGPGFSVDTQYF. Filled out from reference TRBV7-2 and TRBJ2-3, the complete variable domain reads GAGVSQSPSNKVTEKGKDVELRCDPISGHTALYWYRQSLGQGLEFLIYFQGNSAPDKSGLPSDRFSAERTGGSVSTLTIQRTQQEDSAVYLCASSLGRGGPGFSVDTQYFGPGTRLTVL.

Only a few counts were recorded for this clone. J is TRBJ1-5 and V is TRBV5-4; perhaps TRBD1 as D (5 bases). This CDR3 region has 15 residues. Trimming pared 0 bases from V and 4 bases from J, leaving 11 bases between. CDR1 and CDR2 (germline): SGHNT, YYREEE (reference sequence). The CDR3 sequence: CASSLATGINQPQHF. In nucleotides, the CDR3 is TGTGCCAGCAGCTTGGCCACAGGAATTAATCAGCCCCAGCATTTT.

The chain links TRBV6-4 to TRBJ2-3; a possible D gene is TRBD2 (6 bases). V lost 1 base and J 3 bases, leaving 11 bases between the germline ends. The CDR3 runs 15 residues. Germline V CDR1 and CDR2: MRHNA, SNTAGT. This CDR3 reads CASSDLLGGTDTQYF. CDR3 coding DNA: TGTGCCAGCAGTGACTTGCTGGGAGGTACAGATACGCAGTATTTT.

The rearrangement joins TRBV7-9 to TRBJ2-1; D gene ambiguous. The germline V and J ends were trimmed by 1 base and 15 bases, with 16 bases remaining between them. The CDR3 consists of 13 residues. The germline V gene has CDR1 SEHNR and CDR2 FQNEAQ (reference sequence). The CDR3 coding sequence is TGTGCCAGCAGCTTAGGCCCCTTTGAGGTGGGGTTCTTC. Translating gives CASSLGPFEVGFF.

The CDR3 DNA is TGTGCCAGCGAGACCTTTAAACGGGGCTCCTACGAGCAGTACTTC. This gives the protein CASETFKRGSYEQYF. V gene TRBV2 combines with J gene TRBJ2-7, with a possible D match to TRBD2 (5 bases). The V and J ends lost 8 bases and 0 bases respectively, with 17 bases between them. Germline V gene lookup returns CDR1 SNHLY and CDR2 FYNNEI. The CDR3 runs 15 residues.